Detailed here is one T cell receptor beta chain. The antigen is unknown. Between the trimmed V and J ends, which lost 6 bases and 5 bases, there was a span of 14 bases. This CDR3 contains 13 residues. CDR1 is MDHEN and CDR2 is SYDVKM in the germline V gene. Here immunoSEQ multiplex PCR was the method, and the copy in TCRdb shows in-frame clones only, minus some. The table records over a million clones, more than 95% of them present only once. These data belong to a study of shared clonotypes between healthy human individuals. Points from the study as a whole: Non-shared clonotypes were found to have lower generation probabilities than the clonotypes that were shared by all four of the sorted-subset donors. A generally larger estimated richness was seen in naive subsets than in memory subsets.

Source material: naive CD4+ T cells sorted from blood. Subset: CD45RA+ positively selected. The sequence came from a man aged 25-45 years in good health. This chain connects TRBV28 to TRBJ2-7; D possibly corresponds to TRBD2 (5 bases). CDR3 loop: CASSQTAGDEQYF. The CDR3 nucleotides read TGTGCCAGCAGCCAGACCGCGGGTGACGAGCAGTACTTC.